Listed here are 28 T cell receptor beta chains from one sample, sequenced in a study of cytomegalovirus exposure and HLA in healthy donors. Both 60 Vbeta primers and 13 Jbeta primers went into the PCR. TCRdb's table, derived via immunoSEQ multiplex PCR, lists solely in-frame clones and lacks some. The sample carries 150,000 or so clones, about 88% recorded once. Input material: PBMCs. Receptors were obtained from a woman aged 18-29 years in good health and CMV-seronegative.

J is TRBJ2-7 and V is TRBV2; perhaps TRBD2 as D (6 bases). The CDR3 is 13 residues long. CDR1 SNHLY and CDR2 FYNNEI come from the germline V gene. The V end was cut by 4 bases, the J end by 1 base, with 8 bases between. CDR3 region: CASSGGGSYEQYF. The CDR3 DNA reads as TGTGCCAGCAGTGGGGGAGGATCCTACGAGCAGTACTTC.

This clone was seen more than once but under ten times. The chain carries TRBV2 and TRBJ2-2; tentative D call: TRBD2 (6 bases). CDR1 and CDR2 (germline): SNHLY, FYNNEI. There are 15 residues in the CDR3. Trimming removed 4 bases at V and 2 bases at J, with 11 bases between. The CDR3: CASSGGTRNTGELFF. The CDR3, as DNA: TGTGCCAGCAGTGGCGGGACGAGAAACACCGGGGAGCTGTTTTTT. Full variable domain (rest looked up from reference TRBV2 and TRBJ2-2): EPEVTQTPSHQVTQMGQEVILRCVPISNHLYFYWYRQILGQKVEFLVSFYNNEISEKSEIFDDQFSVERPDGSNFTLKIRSTKLEDSAMYFCASSGGTRNTGELFFGEGSRLTVL.

The rearrangement joins TRBV4-1 to TRBJ1-2; D unresolved. The CDR3 has 13 amino acids. Germline assignment: CDR1 MGHRA and CDR2 YSYEKL. Trimming pared 5 bases from V and 2 bases from J, leaving 9 bases between. The CDR3 protein is CASSSSQNYGYTF. The CDR3 coding sequence is TGCGCCAGCAGCTCAAGTCAGAACTATGGCTACACCTTC.

The J gene is TRBJ2-1, the V gene TRBV12-2; the D call in the table, TRBD2, was not verified against the DNA. TRBV12-2 counts as a pseudogene. CDR3 length: 18 amino acids. CDR3: CASRLAPKAGFKYNEQFF. In nucleotides, the CDR3 is TGTGCAAGTCGCTTAGCCCCTAAAGCCGGGTTTAAATACAATGAGCAGTTCTTC.

The rearrangement uses TRBV19 and TRBJ1-4; the match to TRBD1 covers 7 bases. The CDR3 has 15 amino acids. V lost 5 bases, J lost 5 bases, and 8 bases stayed unmatched. The germline V gene has CDR1 LNHDA and CDR2 SQIVND (reference sequence). Written as DNA, the CDR3 is TGTGCCAGTAGTCCAAGGTGGGGACAGAATGAAAAACTGTTTTTT. Translated, it gives CASSPRWGQNEKLFF.

The rearrangement uses TRBV14 and TRBJ2-1; 9 positions agree with TRBD2. Losses at the gene ends were 5 bases for V and 10 bases for J; bases not matched to a gene: 9. This CDR3 spans 14 amino acids. Per germline, CDR1 SGHDN and CDR2 FVKESK. The CDR3 is CASSLAGGLGEQFF. In nucleotides, the CDR3 is TGTGCCAGCAGCTTGGCGGGGGGGCTGGGGGAGCAGTTCTTC.

This chain connects TRBV29-1 to TRBJ1-2, with D possibly TRBD1 on 6 matching bases. Deletions cut 4 bases from V and 4 bases from J, with 10 bases between. Germline CDR1 reads SQVTM; CDR2 reads ANQGSEA. The length of the CDR3 is 12 residues. CDR3 sequence (DNA): TGCAGCGTTGCCAAGGACAGCTATGGCTACACCTTC. Encoded protein: CSVAKDSYGYTF.

This sequence joins TRBV7-3 and TRBJ2-3, with 8 bases identical to TRBD2. Germline loops: CDR1 SGHTA, CDR2 FQGTGA. The CDR3 covers 15 residues. Losses at the gene ends were 0 bases for V and 9 bases for J; bases not matched to a gene: 8. The CDR3 DNA is TGTGCCAGCAGCTTAACGGCGGGAGGTCCGGGGACGCAGTATTTT. This sequence encodes CASSLTAGGPGTQYF.

Comment on this clone: The junction shows a germline mismatch at one end, possibly a read error. The V call is TRBV28, the J call TRBJ2-7, with 11 bases aligning to TRBD2. Per germline, CDR1 MDHEN and CDR2 SYDVKM. This CDR3 spans 14 amino acids. CDR3 in amino acids: CASNLAGGPHEQYF. In DNA form, the CDR3 reads TGTGCCAGCAATTTAGCGGGAGGGCCCCACGAGCAGTACTTC.

This chain uses TRBV7-9 with TRBJ1-4, with 10 bases aligning to TRBD1. Per germline, CDR1 SEHNR and CDR2 FQNEAQ (reference sequence). This CDR3 has 14 amino acids. V lost 7 bases, J lost 5 bases, and 4 bases stayed unmatched. CDR3: CASMAGQGNEKLFF. CDR3 nucleotides: TGTGCCAGCATGGCGGGACAGGGGAATGAAAAACTGTTTTTT. The full variable domain, in which reference TRBV7-9 and TRBJ1-4 provide the parts outside the CDR3, is DTGVSQNPRHKITKRGQNVTFRCDPISEHNRLYWYRQTLGQGPEFLTYFQNEAQLEKSRLLSDRFSAERPKGSFSTLEIQRTEQGDSAMYLCASMAGQGNEKLFFGSGTQLSVL.

The chain uses TRBV6-5 and TRBJ2-2; no definite D call. Germline V lookup: CDR1 MNHEY, CDR2 SVGAGI. V was clipped by 7 bases and J by 2 bases, with 2 bases between them. This CDR3 region has 11 residues. DNA for the CDR3: TGTGCCAGCACTAACACCGGGGAGCTGTTTTTT. Translation: CASTNTGELFF.

CDR3 nucleotides: TGTGCCAGCAGTTACCTGGGACAGGGTTATGAAAAACTGTTTTTT. Encoded protein: CASSYLGQGYEKLFF. This chain joins TRBV6-6 and TRBJ1-4; 9 bases map to TRBD1. The germline V gene encodes CDR1 MNHNY and CDR2 SVGAGI (reference sequence). After removal of 2 bases from V and 6 bases from J, the junction contained 4 bases not matched to a gene. The CDR3 length is 15 residues.

This sequence joins TRBV27 and TRBJ1-2; 7 nucleotides align to TRBD1. Per germline, CDR1 MNHEY and CDR2 SMNVEV (reference sequence). Trimming took 3 bases from V and 5 from J; bases not matched to a gene: 9. CDR3 size: 15 residues. The CDR3 is CASSLRGQRLYGYTF. DNA for the CDR3: TGTGCCAGCAGTTTGAGGGGGCAGCGGCTTTATGGCTACACCTTC.

This clone appeared once. This sequence joins TRBV30 and TRBJ2-7, with TRBD2 identical over 8 bases. This CDR3 region has 16 residues. From germline, CDR1 is GTSNPN and CDR2 SVGIG (reference sequence). The J segment lost 3 bases and the V segment lost 5 bases, leaving 15 bases of the junction unmatched. This CDR3 is CAWFRPGGGRSYEQYF. The CDR3 DNA follows: TGTGCCTGGTTCCGACCGGGGGGGGGCCGAAGCTACGAGCAGTACTTC.

The chain uses TRBV18 and TRBJ2-5; 10 nucleotides line up with TRBD2. V gave up 3 bases and J gave up 5 bases; unmatched junction bases: 12. CDR3 size: 17 residues. CDR1 is KGHSH and CDR2 is LQKENI in the germline V gene. CDR3 amino acids: CASSPLAGVAGSETQYF. CDR3 nucleotide sequence: TGTGCCAGCTCACCCCTAGCGGGGGTCGCGGGGTCGGAGACCCAGTACTTC.

About this clone itself: Germline is not matched at one junction end, which may reflect a read error. The chain has TRBV29-1 and TRBJ1-1; a possible D gene is TRBD1 (6 bases). Germline values: CDR1 SQVTM, CDR2 ANQGSEA. This CDR3 contains 8 residues. DNA of the CDR3: TGCAGCGTTGAAGACAGGGGCTTT. Translating it yields CSVEDRGF.

The chain employs TRBV30 and TRBJ1-3; D perhaps matches TRBD1 (6 bases). Trimming shortened V by 1 base and J by 0 bases, and 10 bases separated the two germline ends. Germline CDR1 is GTSNPN and CDR2 is SVGIG (reference sequence). This CDR3 is built from 15 residues. The DNA for the CDR3 is TGTGCCTGGAGTGCCAGGGGCGGCTCTGGAAACACCATATATTTT. It is translated as CAWSARGGSGNTIYF.

The gene calls are TRBV29-1 and TRBJ2-1, with TRBD1 identical over 7 bases. The CDR3 totals 14 residues. The germline V gene has CDR1 SQVTM and CDR2 ANQGSEA. The V gene end was trimmed by 7 bases and the J gene end by 8 bases; junction bases not matched to a gene: 14. The CDR3 nucleotides read TGCAGCGGTACTTTGAGGAACAGGGGCGATGAGCAGTTCTTC. Protein: CSGTLRNRGDEQFF.

This rearrangement joins TRBV19 to TRBJ2-5; a possible D gene is TRBD1 (5 bases). CDR1 and CDR2 from the germline V gene are LNHDA and SQIVND (reference sequence). The CDR3 is made up of 14 amino acids. The V end was cut by 4 bases, the J end by 2 bases, with 11 bases between. The CDR3 is CASSTQGGQETQYF. The CDR3 bases are TGTGCCAGTAGTACCCAGGGTGGACAAGAGACCCAGTACTTC. Complete variable domain (other parts from reference TRBV19 and TRBJ2-5): DGGITQSPKYLFRKEGQNVTLSCEQNLNHDAMYWYRQDPGQGLRLIYYSQIVNDFQKGDIAEGYSVSREKKESFPLTVTSAQKNPTAFYLCASSTQGGQETQYFGPGTRLLVL.

The J gene is TRBJ2-5, the V gene TRBV19, with 8 bases matching TRBD2. The CDR3 loop spans 15 amino acids. With V trimmed by 10 bases and J by 2 bases, 12 bases remained unmatched. CDR1 is LNHDA and CDR2 is SQIVND in the germline V gene (reference sequence). The CDR3 DNA reads TGTGCCACCTCTCCCGGGACTAGATTTCAAGAGACCCAGTACTTC. As protein: CATSPGTRFQETQYF.

The chain combines TRBV28 with TRBJ2-7; 7 bases fit TRBD1. V trimming: 7 bases; J trimming: 4 bases; junction bases outside the gene matches: 10. There are 14 residues in the CDR3. Germline CDR1 MDHEN, CDR2 SYDVKM. As DNA, the CDR3 is TGTGCCAGCACCAGTCGTAGGGGGCTGTACGAGCAGTACTTC. Translated: CASTSRRGLYEQYF.

The chain carries TRBV5-1 and TRBJ2-2, with TRBD1 as a possible D gene (5 bases). This CDR3 contains 15 residues. Germline V gene sequence: CDR1 SGHRS, CDR2 YFSETQ. The V gene lost 0 bases and the J gene lost 2 bases, with 8 bases spanning the gap. CDR3 coding DNA: TGCGCCAGCAGCTTGGACAGGCCTAACACCGGGGAGCTGTTTTTT. Translating it yields CASSLDRPNTGELFF.

On this clone itself: A read error may produce the germline difference seen at one junction end. The rearrangement links TRBV9 to TRBJ2-3; the match to TRBD2 covers 10 bases. Germline V gene data show CDR1 as SGDLS and CDR2 as YYNGEE. CDR3 length: 16 amino acids. The CDR3 coding sequence is TGTGCCAGCAGCGTAGATATAGCGGGGGGCACAAATACGCAGTATTTT. Its translation: CASSVDIAGGTNTQYF.

The chain carries TRBV27 and TRBJ1-6, with 10 bases identical to TRBD1. The CDR3 is 15 residues long. With V trimmed by 8 bases and J by 6 bases, 7 bases remained unmatched. The germline V gene encodes CDR1 MNHEY and CDR2 SMNVEV (reference sequence). DNA for the CDR3: TGTGCCAGCCGACTGGGACAGGGGTTTAATTCACCCCTCCACTTT. Its translation: CASRLGQGFNSPLHF.

V usage is TRBV7-9 and J usage is TRBJ1-4; D remains ambiguous. The CDR3 spans 14 residues. V was clipped by 0 bases and J by 3 bases, with 5 bases between them. Germline assignment: CDR1 SEHNR and CDR2 FQNEAQ (reference sequence). Here the CDR3 reads CASSLARANEKLFF. In DNA, the CDR3 is TGTGCCAGCAGCTTAGCGCGAGCTAATGAAAAACTGTTTTTT.

This clone was counted once. The chain has TRBV9 and TRBJ1-5; 7 nucleotides line up with TRBD1. With V trimmed by 3 bases and J by 0 bases, 0 bases remained unmatched. The CDR3 has 14 amino acids. CDR1 and CDR2 from the germline V gene are SGDLS and YYNGEE. This chain's CDR3 is CASSAGGSNQPQHF. The CDR3 DNA reads TGTGCCAGCAGCGCAGGGGGTAGCAATCAGCCCCAGCATTTT.

The V and J genes are TRBV12-5 and TRBJ2-3; TRBD2 matches at 9 bases. The germline gives CDR1 LGHNT, CDR2 FRNRAP. Trimming removed 0 bases from V and 6 bases from J; junction bases left unmatched: 16. The CDR3 extends over 19 amino acids. CDR3 bases: TGTGCTAGTGGTTTGGTACTTACAGGGTCGGCGGGAGGGCACGATACGCAGTATTTT. This codes for CASGLVLTGSAGGHDTQYF. Full variable domain (missing parts from reference TRBV12-5 and TRBJ2-3): DARVTQTPRHKVTEMGQEVTMRCQPILGHNTVFWYRQTMMQGLELLAYFRNRAPLDDSGMPKDRFSAEMPDATLATLKIQPSEPRDSAVYFCASGLVLTGSAGGHDTQYFGPGTRLTVL.

The gene calls are TRBV28 and TRBJ1-5; TRBD1 might be the D (6 bases). The V gene's germline CDR1 is MDHEN and CDR2 SYDVKM. The V and J ends lost 1 base and 5 bases respectively, with 12 bases between them. CDR3 length: 15 amino acids. The CDR3 here is CASSLSGGAYQPQHF. CDR3 nucleotides: TGTGCCAGCAGTTTATCGGGGGGGGCATATCAGCCCCAGCATTTT.